This T cell receptor beta chain was identified during a study of blood T cells in healthy people across ages. Germline CDR1 and CDR2: MNHEY and SVGEGT. The CDR3 consists of 12 residues. J lost 1 base, V lost 10 bases, and 4 bases had no gene match. It was with a sample-barcoded 5' primer and a J-beta primer mix that a second PCR of about 6 to 11 cycles was run. In TCRdb, the 5' RACE reads were re-called with MiXCR into one record per CDR3 protein. The top ten clones hold 10% to 15% of a sample with 800,000 to 950,000 distinct CDR3 sequences, around 36% of them seen once. Isolated PBMCs totaled at least 7 million in each sample. Study observations and caveats: Across the age range, TCR beta diversity per million T cells fell in a roughly linear way. From one million sequenced T cells, diversity estimates were lower bounds.

In this sample, this clonotype turned up many times. Its antigen remains unidentified. The sequence was collected from a man aged 18 to 30 in good health. Material for sequencing was blood. The gene calls are TRBV6-2 or TRBV6-3 and TRBJ2-7; 7 bases are shared with TRBD1. DNA of the CDR3: TGTGCCACCCGACAGGGATCCTACGAGCAGTACTTC. This translates into CATRQGSYEQYF.